Below are 29 T cell receptor beta chains sequenced from a single sample in a study of T-cell reconstitution after alpha-beta-depleted transplantation in children. A TCRbeta library incorporating unique molecular identifiers was prepared. TCRdb processed the PCR reads anew with MiXCR; each CDR3 protein has one entry. The sample consists of approximately 170,000 distinct CDR3 sequences, approximately 12% of them appearing once. Material: PBMCs, obtained before TCRalphabeta/CD19-depleted stem cell transplant. The source is a boy aged 2 to 10 with acute myeloid leukemia, due to receive a stem cell transplant.

At least ten counts were recorded for this clonotype. The gene calls are TRBV5-5 and TRBJ1-1, with D maybe TRBD1 (5 bases). Between the trimmed V and J ends, which lost 1 base and 6 bases, there was a span of 13 bases. Germline V CDR1 and CDR2: SGHKS, YYEKEE (reference sequence). The CDR3 consists of 14 residues. CDR3 in amino acids: CASSLLGAVAEAFF. CDR3 DNA: TGTGCCAGCAGCTTGTTAGGGGCGGTGGCTGAAGCTTTCTTT.

This clonotype was found many times. CDR3 in DNA: TGCAGTGCTAGATCAGATAGGGGAGGGGACACTGAAGCTTTCTTT. Translated: CSARSDRGGDTEAFF. The chain employs TRBV20-1 and TRBJ1-1; D might be TRBD1 (5 bases). The germline V and J ends were trimmed by 2 bases and 3 bases, with 16 bases remaining between them. Germline V gives CDR1 DFQATT, CDR2 SNEGSKA (reference sequence). The CDR3 contains 15 residues.

The chain carries TRBV4-2 and TRBJ2-1; D unclear. CDR1 and CDR2 (germline): LGHNA, YNFKEQ. The V end was cut by 1 base, the J end by 0 bases, with 10 bases between. CDR3 length: 16 residues. The CDR3 sequence is CASSQGRHSSYNEQFF. The CDR3 region has the DNA TGTGCCAGCAGCCAAGGGCGACACAGCTCCTACAATGAGCAGTTCTTC.

This clonotype came up many times. The chain employs TRBV27 and TRBJ2-3; TRBD2 aligns across 8 bases. Trimming removed 6 bases from V and 0 bases from J; junction bases left unmatched: 2. This CDR3 comprises 14 residues. Germline loops: CDR1 MNHEY, CDR2 SMNVEV (reference sequence). The CDR3 sequence: CASSRTSSTDTQYF. The CDR3 coding sequence is TGTGCCAGCAGCCGGACTAGCAGCACAGATACGCAGTATTTT.

As to this clonotype: A much larger clone differs from this one at a single base, so this may be a read error. V is TRBV20-1 and J is TRBJ1-4, with D possibly matching TRBD1 (5 bases). Germline-derived CDR1 and CDR2 are DFQATT and SNEGSKA (reference sequence). The CDR3 length is 16 residues. CDR3 sequence (DNA): TGCAGTGCTAGAGATCTTCTAGGGAAGGGGAATGAAAAACCGTTTTTT. Translation gives CSARDLLGKGNEKPFF.

At least ten counts were recorded for this clonotype. The rearrangement uses TRBV7-9 and TRBJ2-1; D uncertain. V lost 1 base and J 10 bases, leaving 14 bases between the germline ends. Germline V lookup: CDR1 SEHNR, CDR2 FQNEAQ (reference sequence). The CDR3 totals 14 residues. CDR3 residues: CASSLVAFLKEQFF. Here the CDR3 DNA reads TGTGCCAGCAGCTTAGTAGCCTTTCTGAAGGAGCAGTTCTTC.

This clonotype occurred many times. The V and J genes are TRBV20-1 and TRBJ2-4, with TRBD2 as a possible D gene (6 bases). This CDR3 has 13 amino acids. With 6 bases removed from V and 3 bases from J, the gap between germline ends came to 12 bases. CDR1 is DFQATT, CDR2 SNEGSKA, per germline (reference sequence). The DNA of the CDR3 is TGCAGTGCCCCACCGGGACTCAAAAACATTCAGTACTTC. Encoded protein: CSAPPGLKNIQYF.

There are many counts of this clonotype. The chain has TRBV9 and TRBJ1-2, with TRBD1 identical over 11 bases. The V gene end was trimmed by 4 bases and the J gene end by 4 bases; junction bases not matched to a gene: 6. This CDR3 spans 15 amino acids. CDR1 is SGDLS, CDR2 YYNGEE, per germline. The CDR3 loop reads CASSPWTGGPYGYTF. CDR3 coding DNA: TGTGCCAGCAGCCCCTGGACAGGGGGCCCCTATGGCTACACCTTC.

This clonotype was recorded at least ten times. The chain is built from TRBV10-3 and TRBJ2-1; the match to TRBD2 covers 9 bases. The CDR3 length is 15 residues. Trimming at V came to 3 bases and at J to 7 bases, leaving 7 bases not matched to a gene. CDR1 is ENHRY and CDR2 is SYGVKD in the germline V gene. CDR3: CAISDPSGTTNEQFF. The CDR3 coding sequence is TGTGCCATCAGTGATCCTAGCGGGACGACAAATGAGCAGTTCTTC.

This clonotype was seen many times. The chain uses TRBV20-1 and TRBJ1-2; tentative D call: TRBD1 (5 bases). Germline V gene sequence: CDR1 DFQATT, CDR2 SNEGSKA (reference sequence). Between the trimmed V and J ends, which lost 5 bases and 4 bases, there was a span of 14 bases. This CDR3 region has 13 residues. The DNA for the CDR3 is TGCAGTGCTCCCACTTATGACAGCTATGGCTACACCTTC. It specifies CSAPTYDSYGYTF.

The sample holds many counts of this clonotype. This chain uses TRBV12-3 or TRBV12-4 with TRBJ1-5; 8 bases match TRBD1. The CDR3 runs to 14 residues. V lost 3 bases to trimming and J lost 3 bases; unmatched junction nucleotides: 1. The CDR3 sequence is CASSLGQDNQPQHF. DNA for the CDR3: TGTGCCAGCAGTTTGGGACAGGACAATCAGCCCCAGCATTTT.

This clonotype was detected many times. CDR3: CSVGQGGTEAFF. In DNA form, the CDR3 reads TGCAGCGTTGGACAGGGGGGCACTGAAGCTTTCTTT. The chain employs TRBV29-1 and TRBJ1-1; 9 bases match TRBD1. Looked up from germline, CDR1 is SQVTM and CDR2 is ANQGSEA. The length of the CDR3 is 12 residues. The junction had 1 base not matched to a gene; V was cut back by 4 bases and J by 4 bases.

This clonotype was observed many times. The J gene is TRBJ2-3, the V gene TRBV20-1; 10 nucleotides agree with TRBD2. The CDR3 runs to 16 residues. Germline V gene sequence: CDR1 DFQATT, CDR2 SNEGSKA (reference sequence). J lost 0 bases, V lost 6 bases, and 9 bases had no gene match. This chain's CDR3 is CSAIKGLARSTDTQYF. In nucleotides, the CDR3 is TGCAGTGCCATCAAGGGACTAGCGAGGAGCACAGATACGCAGTATTTT.

This clonotype was found a few times. V usage is TRBV5-7 and J usage is TRBJ2-5; unclear D gene. TRBV5-7 is placed among ORFs of uncertain function. V shed 9 bases and J shed 0 bases, with 21 bases lying between them. The CDR3 sequence is 16 residues long. The CDR3, as DNA: TGTGCCATCGGCCCCGGGCTCCTGACCTACCAAGAGACCCAGTACTTC. This codes for CAIGPGLLTYQETQYF.

By sample fraction, this clonotype is medium-sized. The chain uses TRBV4-1 and TRBJ2-5, with 10 nucleotides matching TRBD2. Germline CDR1 MGHRA, CDR2 YSYEKL. The CDR3 length is 16 residues. Trimming at V came to 4 bases and at J to 6 bases, leaving 11 bases not matched to a gene. The CDR3 sequence: CASSPDLSGGAQTQYF. As DNA, the CDR3 is TGCGCCAGCAGCCCTGATTTAAGCGGGGGGGCCCAGACCCAGTACTTC.

This clonotype was seen at least ten times. It is unclear where the CDR3 begins or ends on the DNA, so no DNA is shown, and the CDR3 is as TCRdb lists it. The CDR3 here is CASSPRFWPSVRRGGTEAFF. V usage is TRBV11-1 and J usage is TRBJ1-1. The CDR3 is 20 amino acids long, termini counted. Per germline, CDR1 SGHAT and CDR2 FQDESV (reference sequence).

The table lists this clonotype with many counts. The chain is built from TRBV4-1 and TRBJ1-3; D is possibly TRBD1 (5 bases). Germline V lookup: CDR1 MGHRA, CDR2 YSYEKL. This CDR3 comprises 19 residues. V was clipped by 4 bases and J by 0 bases, with 22 bases between them. The CDR3 DNA follows: TGCGCCAGCAGCCTCGGGGGGGGACGCCAAAGCCGCTCTGGAAACACCATATATTTT. Protein product: CASSLGGGRQSRSGNTIYF.

Many counts were recorded for this clonotype. This chain connects TRBV6-2 or TRBV6-3 to TRBJ2-7; D unclear. The CDR3 length is 13 residues. Germline CDR1 MNHEY, CDR2 SVGEGT. Trimming stripped 2 bases from V and 2 bases from J, with 7 bases between. The CDR3 is CASSYKATYEQYF. CDR3 DNA sequence: TGTGCCAGCAGTTACAAAGCGACCTACGAGCAGTACTTC.

Note on this clonotype: A much larger clone differs from this one at a single base, so this may be a read error. V gene TRBV2 combines with J gene TRBJ2-2; 14 nucleotides line up with TRBD2. This CDR3 has 19 residues. Germline CDR1 is SNHLY and CDR2 is FYNNEI. The V gene end was trimmed by 6 bases and the J gene end by 3 bases; junction bases not matched to a gene: 12. The CDR3 sequence: CASSTGTSGSPRDTGELFF. The CDR3, as DNA: TGTGCCAGCAGCACAGGGACTAGCGGGAGCCCTAGGGACACCGGGGAGCTGTTTTTT.

This clonotype was recorded many times. The chain is built from TRBV12-3 or TRBV12-4 and TRBJ1-1; D gene uncertain. There are 16 residues in the CDR3. V was clipped by 5 bases and J by 0 bases, with 16 bases between them. The CDR3 bases are TGTGCCAGCAGTCCCCCCACCAATTTTTTGAACACTGAAGCTTTCTTT. It encodes CASSPPTNFLNTEAFF.

This clonotype was detected many times. This sequence joins TRBV24-1 and TRBJ1-5; D unclear. Germline CDR1 reads KGHDR; CDR2 reads SFDVKD. CDR3 length: 14 residues. Trimming pared 4 bases from V and 4 bases from J, leaving 10 bases between. For the CDR3, the DNA is TGTGCCACCAGTGACCCCGCGGGTAATCAGCCCCAGCATTTT. Amino acid sequence: CATSDPAGNQPQHF.

In this sample, this clonotype turned up many times. This sequence joins TRBV6-6 and TRBJ1-1, with D unresolved. This CDR3 is built from 12 residues. Per the germline V gene, CDR1 is MNHNY and CDR2 is SVGAGI (reference sequence). The germline V and J ends were trimmed by 5 bases and 7 bases, with 11 bases remaining between them. CDR3 sequence (DNA): TGTGCCAGCAGTGACCTAGGCCGTGAAGCTTTCTTT. This translates into CASSDLGREAFF.

This clonotype was seen only a few times. The chain uses TRBV20-1 and TRBJ2-7; TRBD1 is a possible D gene (6 bases). Trimming pared 4 bases from V and 3 bases from J, leaving 13 bases between. The CDR3 is made up of 13 amino acids. CDR1 is DFQATT, CDR2 SNEGSKA, per germline (reference sequence). CDR3 bases: TGCAGTGCTACAAGGACAGAGAACTACGAGCAGTACTTC. Protein: CSATRTENYEQYF.

This clonotype was counted many times. The chain couples TRBV7-9 to TRBJ2-1, with D uncertain. Germline V lookup: CDR1 SEHNR, CDR2 FQNEAQ (reference sequence). Deletions cut 5 bases from V and 4 bases from J, with 9 bases between. This CDR3 comprises 13 residues. The CDR3 bases are TGTGCCAGCAGCGGCCAGAGGTACAATGAGCAGTTCTTC. Translating it yields CASSGQRYNEQFF.

At least ten counts were recorded for this clonotype. The chain couples TRBV28 to TRBJ2-7; TRBD1 is a possible D gene (5 bases). The germline V gene has CDR1 MDHEN and CDR2 SYDVKM. This CDR3 is built from 13 residues. Trimming shortened V by 3 bases and J by 4 bases, and 10 bases separated the two germline ends. CDR3 nucleotides: TGTGCCAGCAGTTTGCAGGGTGAATACGAGCAGTACTTC. Amino acids: CASSLQGEYEQYF.

This clonotype was seen many times. CDR3 residues: CASSQSDYGYTF. The CDR3 region has the DNA TGTGCCAGCTCACAGTCTGACTATGGCTACACCTTC. This chain joins TRBV18 and TRBJ1-2, with D hard to call. The germline gives CDR1 KGHSH, CDR2 LQKENI. The length of the CDR3 is 12 residues. V lost 4 bases, J lost 3 bases, and 6 bases lay in between.

This clonotype was seen repeatedly, ten times or more. The chain links TRBV11-2 to TRBJ2-5, with D possibly being TRBD2 (5 bases). CDR1 is SGHAT and CDR2 is FQNNGV in the germline V gene. The ends were cut back, 1 base at V and 2 bases at J, with 17 bases in the middle. This CDR3 contains 17 residues. The DNA for the CDR3 is TGTGCCAGCAGCTTAGGGAGGCTCAAAGCTGTACAAGAGACCCAGTACTTC. Amino acid sequence: CASSLGRLKAVQETQYF.

The table lists this clonotype with many counts. The chain combines TRBV4-1 with TRBJ1-5, with D unresolved. Germline CDR1 is MGHRA and CDR2 is YSYEKL. V was trimmed by 6 bases and J by 7 bases, leaving 13 bases between them. The CDR3 sequence is 13 residues long. This CDR3 reads CASSVRYSQPQHF. The CDR3 nucleotides read TGCGCCAGCAGTGTCCGCTACTCGCAGCCCCAGCATTTT.

This clonotype was seen ten or more times. The chain recombines TRBV29-1 with TRBJ1-2; 12 positions agree with TRBD1. Germline V gives CDR1 SQVTM, CDR2 ANQGSEA. This CDR3 region has 14 residues. After removal of 7 bases from V and 7 bases from J, the junction contained 10 bases not matched to a gene. CDR3 DNA: TGCAGCGCCGTAAGAGGGACAGGGGGCCGTGGCTACACCTTC. This encodes CSAVRGTGGRGYTF.